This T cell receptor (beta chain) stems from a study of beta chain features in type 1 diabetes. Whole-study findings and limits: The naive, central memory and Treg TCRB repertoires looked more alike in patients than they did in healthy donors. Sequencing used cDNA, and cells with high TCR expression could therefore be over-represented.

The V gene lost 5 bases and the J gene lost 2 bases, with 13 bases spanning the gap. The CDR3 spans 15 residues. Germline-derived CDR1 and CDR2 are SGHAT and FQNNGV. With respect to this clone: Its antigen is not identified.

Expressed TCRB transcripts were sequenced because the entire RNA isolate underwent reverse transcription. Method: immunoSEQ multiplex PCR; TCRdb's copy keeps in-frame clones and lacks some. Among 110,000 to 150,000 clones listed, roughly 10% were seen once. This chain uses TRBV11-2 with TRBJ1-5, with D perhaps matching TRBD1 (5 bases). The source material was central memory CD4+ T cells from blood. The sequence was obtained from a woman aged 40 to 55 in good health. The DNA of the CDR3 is TGTGCCAGCAGCACCGGACAAACGGGCAATCAGCCCCAGCATTTT. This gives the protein CASSTGQTGNQPQHF.